The 27 T cell receptor beta chains below were found in one sample sequenced in a study of T cells expressing NK-cell markers. From the 5' RACE reads, TCRdb lists one entry per CDR3 protein and no DNA. The listing contains tens of thousands of distinct CDR3 sequences. The sequenced sample consisted of blood T cells: a sorted CD56 or NKG2C T cell subset, CD4+ or CD8+ T cells, or bulk PBMC T cells (not recorded which). Receptors were obtained from a woman between 18 and 70 years old in good health.

The gene calls are TRBV7-9 and TRBJ2-5; TCRdb's D call of TRBD1 is untestable without DNA. CDR3 length equals 16 residues. The germline V gene encodes CDR1 SEHNR and CDR2 FQNEAQ (reference sequence). CDR3: CASSPRRGEYQETQYF.

The chain carries TRBV9 and TRBJ1-2. Germline CDR1 and CDR2: SGDLS and YYNGEE. The CDR3 has 13 amino acids. The CDR3 protein is CASSFWTYGGYTF. Full variable domain (missing parts from reference TRBV9 and TRBJ1-2): DSGVTQTPKHLITATGQRVTLRCSPRSGDLSVYWYQQSLDQGLQFLIQYYNGEERAKGNILERFSAQQFPDLHSELNLSSLELGDSALYFCASSFWTYGGYTFGSGTRLTVV.

V gene TRBV11-2 combines with J gene TRBJ2-3; TCRdb's assignment of TRBD2 cannot be checked, as there is no DNA. The germline V gene encodes CDR1 SGHAT and CDR2 FQNNGV. This CDR3 spans 16 amino acids. CDR3 region: CASTLVPRGKTDTQYF.

J is TRBJ1-1 and V is TRBV6-5. This CDR3 has 11 amino acids. Germline CDR1 and CDR2: MNHEY and SVGAGI. CDR3 sequence reads: CASTKNTEAFF.

This rearrangement joins TRBV9 to TRBJ2-5; the TRBD1 assignment by TCRdb is unverifiable without DNA. Germline V CDR1 and CDR2: SGDLS, YYNGEE. This CDR3 is 13 amino acids long. The CDR3 spells CASNPGVGETQYF.

The V gene is TRBV9, the J gene TRBJ1-5. Germline CDR1 and CDR2: SGDLS and YYNGEE. The CDR3 extends over 16 amino acids. CDR3 region: CAILGGGKSINQPQHF.

The chain joins TRBV4-1 to TRBJ2-5. The length of the CDR3 is 14 residues. CDR1 is MGHRA and CDR2 is YSYEKL in the germline V gene. CDR3: CASSQELDQETQYF.

V is TRBV5-1 and J is TRBJ2-7; checking the TCRdb D call of TRBD2 is not possible without DNA. From germline, CDR1 is SGHRS and CDR2 YFSETQ. CDR3 size: 12 residues. The CDR3 protein is CASSWTGDEQYF. Supplemented by reference TRBV5-1 and TRBJ2-7, the full variable domain reads KAGVTQTPRYLIKTRGQQVTLSCSPISGHRSVSWYQQTPGQGLQFLFEYFSETQRNKGNFPGRFSGRQFSNSRSEMNVSTLELGDSALYLCASSWTGDEQYFGPGTRLTVT.

The rearrangement uses TRBV20-1 and TRBJ2-3. The CDR3 is 15 residues long. Germline V CDR1 and CDR2: DFQATT, SNEGSKA (reference sequence). The CDR3: CSASTAWRSTDTQYF.

The chain joins TRBV27 to TRBJ2-1; TCRdb indicates TRBD1, and absent DNA this call remains unverified. CDR3 length: 14 residues. Germline CDR1 and CDR2: MNHEY and SMNVEV (reference sequence). CDR3 loop: CASSPGTADNEQFF.

The chain links TRBV27 to TRBJ2-1; the TCRdb D gene call, TRBD2, has no DNA to confirm it. The CDR3 sequence is 13 residues long. CDR1 is MNHEY and CDR2 is SMNVEV in the germline V gene (reference sequence). CDR3 protein: CASRTSLGDEQFF.

The chain is built from TRBV2 and TRBJ2-1. The length of the CDR3 is 14 residues. The V gene's germline CDR1 is SNHLY and CDR2 FYNNEI. The CDR3 region is CASSERTRYNEQFF.

This rearrangement joins TRBV29-1 to TRBJ2-1. This CDR3 has 11 amino acids. Germline CDR1 SQVTM, CDR2 ANQGSEA. CDR3 sequence reads: CSVPVYNEQFF.

The chain's CDR3 is CASSFLLGDTQYF. The V call is TRBV28, the J call TRBJ2-3. This CDR3 comprises 13 residues. From germline, CDR1 is MDHEN and CDR2 SYDVKM.

This chain uses TRBV7-9 with TRBJ2-3; absent DNA, TCRdb's TRBD2 call cannot be checked. The CDR3 length is 15 residues. Germline V gene lookup returns CDR1 SEHNR and CDR2 FQNEAQ (reference sequence). The CDR3 loop is CASVSLARMVDTQYF.

This chain connects TRBV29-1 to TRBJ2-5; TCRdb names TRBD2, which stays unverified in the absence of DNA. The CDR3 is made up of 13 amino acids. Per germline, CDR1 SQVTM and CDR2 ANQGSEA. The CDR3 is CSVESGGGETQYF.

The chain's CDR3 is CASSLEGAGVPTDTQYF. This chain links TRBV7-8 with TRBJ2-3; no DNA is available, so the TRBD1 call from TCRdb remains unchecked. Germline V gives CDR1 SGHVS, CDR2 FQNEAQ. CDR3 length: 17 residues.

The rearrangement links TRBV29-1 to TRBJ2-3; no DNA is available, so the TRBD2 call from TCRdb remains unchecked. CDR3 length equals 15 residues. CDR1 and CDR2 (germline): SQVTM, ANQGSEA. The CDR3: CSVSGTSGSTDTQYF.

The genes are TRBV12-3 or TRBV12-4 and TRBJ1-1; TCRdb's D gene call, TRBD1, goes unchecked for lack of DNA. The CDR3 length is 14 residues. CDR3 residues: CASSLRGMNTEAFF.

This chain joins TRBV7-3 and TRBJ2-1; there is no DNA to check the TCRdb D call of TRBD2. Germline loops: CDR1 SGHTA, CDR2 FQGTGA. The CDR3 totals 15 residues. The CDR3 sequence is CASSIAGGEGNEQFF. The complete variable domain, with remaining parts taken from reference TRBV7-3 and TRBJ2-1, reads GAGVSQTPSNKVTEKGKYVELRCDPISGHTALYWYRQSLGQGPEFLIYFQGTGAADDSGLPNDRFFAVRPEGSVSTLKIQRTERGDSAVYLCASSIAGGEGNEQFFGPGTRLTVL.

This chain links TRBV4-1 with TRBJ2-7. There are 15 residues in the CDR3. The germline CDR1 and CDR2 sequences are MGHRA and YSYEKL. The CDR3: CASSQGNRVTYEQYF.

The rearrangement joins TRBV12-3 or TRBV12-4 to TRBJ2-7; TCRdb's D gene call, TRBD1, goes unchecked for lack of DNA. The CDR3 is 14 residues long. CDR3 residues: CASSFARGATEQYF.

The CDR3: CASSPRTGGRETQYF. V gene TRBV27 combines with J gene TRBJ2-5; the TRBD1 assignment by TCRdb is unverifiable without DNA. Germline V gene data show CDR1 as MNHEY and CDR2 as SMNVEV (reference sequence). The CDR3 extends over 15 amino acids.

V is TRBV5-1 and J is TRBJ2-1; TCRdb returns TRBD2, unconfirmable since there is no DNA. Looked up from germline, CDR1 is SGHRS and CDR2 is YFSETQ. The CDR3 length is 15 residues. CDR3 residues: CASSFRLAGANEQFF. The full variable domain, completed using reference TRBV5-1 and TRBJ2-1, is KAGVTQTPRYLIKTRGQQVTLSCSPISGHRSVSWYQQTPGQGLQFLFEYFSETQRNKGNFPGRFSGRQFSNSRSEMNVSTLELGDSALYLCASSFRLAGANEQFFGPGTRLTVL.

The V call is TRBV12-3 or TRBV12-4, the J call TRBJ2-5; as DNA is missing, the TRBD1 call by TCRdb cannot be tested. The CDR3 sequence is 16 residues long. CDR3 sequence reads: CASSLFGRSGWETQYF.

J is TRBJ2-3 and V is TRBV7-8; the TCRdb D gene call, TRBD2, has no DNA to confirm it. The CDR3 is 18 residues long. Germline V gene data show CDR1 as SGHVS and CDR2 as FQNEAQ. The CDR3 loop reads CASSLRGLAGVSTDTQYF.

The chain recombines TRBV2 with TRBJ2-7; the D gene TCRdb calls, TRBD1, cannot be checked with no DNA. In germline, CDR1 is SNHLY, CDR2 FYNNEI. The CDR3 is made up of 14 amino acids. CDR3 sequence reads: CASIPGEVPYEQYF.